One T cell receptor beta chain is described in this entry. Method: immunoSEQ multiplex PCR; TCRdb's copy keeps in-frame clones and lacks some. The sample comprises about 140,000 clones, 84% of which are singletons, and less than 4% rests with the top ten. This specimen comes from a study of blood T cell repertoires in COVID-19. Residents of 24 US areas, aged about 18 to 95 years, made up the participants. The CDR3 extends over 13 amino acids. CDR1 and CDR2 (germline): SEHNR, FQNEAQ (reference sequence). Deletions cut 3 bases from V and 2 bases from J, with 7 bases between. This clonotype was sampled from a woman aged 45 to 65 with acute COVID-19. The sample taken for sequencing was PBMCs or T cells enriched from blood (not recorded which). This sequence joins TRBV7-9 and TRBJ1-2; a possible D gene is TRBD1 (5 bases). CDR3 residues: CASSLGGNYGYTF. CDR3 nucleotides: TGTGCCAGCAGCTTGGGGGGGAACTATGGCTACACCTTC. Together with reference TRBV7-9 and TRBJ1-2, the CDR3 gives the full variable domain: DTGVSQNPRHKITKRGQNVTFRCDPISEHNRLYWYRQTLGQGPEFLTYFQNEAQLEKSRLLSDRFSAERPKGSFSTLEIQRTEQGDSAMYLCASSLGGNYGYTFGSGTRLTVV.